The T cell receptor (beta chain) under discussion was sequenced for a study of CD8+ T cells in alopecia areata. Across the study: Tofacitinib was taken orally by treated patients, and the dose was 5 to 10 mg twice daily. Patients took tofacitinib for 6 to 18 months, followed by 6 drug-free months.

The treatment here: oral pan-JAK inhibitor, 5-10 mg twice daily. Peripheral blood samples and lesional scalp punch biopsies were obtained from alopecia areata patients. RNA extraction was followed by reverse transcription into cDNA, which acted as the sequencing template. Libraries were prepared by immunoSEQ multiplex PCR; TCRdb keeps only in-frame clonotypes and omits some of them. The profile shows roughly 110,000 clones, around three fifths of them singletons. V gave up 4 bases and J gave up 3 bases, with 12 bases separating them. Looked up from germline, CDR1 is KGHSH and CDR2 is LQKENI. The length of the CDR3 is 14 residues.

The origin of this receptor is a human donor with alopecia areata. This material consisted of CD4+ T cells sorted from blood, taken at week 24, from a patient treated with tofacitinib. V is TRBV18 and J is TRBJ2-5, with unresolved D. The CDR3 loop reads CASSLMGQEETQYF. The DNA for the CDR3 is TGTGCCAGCTCACTGATGGGTCAGGAAGAGACCCAGTACTTC.